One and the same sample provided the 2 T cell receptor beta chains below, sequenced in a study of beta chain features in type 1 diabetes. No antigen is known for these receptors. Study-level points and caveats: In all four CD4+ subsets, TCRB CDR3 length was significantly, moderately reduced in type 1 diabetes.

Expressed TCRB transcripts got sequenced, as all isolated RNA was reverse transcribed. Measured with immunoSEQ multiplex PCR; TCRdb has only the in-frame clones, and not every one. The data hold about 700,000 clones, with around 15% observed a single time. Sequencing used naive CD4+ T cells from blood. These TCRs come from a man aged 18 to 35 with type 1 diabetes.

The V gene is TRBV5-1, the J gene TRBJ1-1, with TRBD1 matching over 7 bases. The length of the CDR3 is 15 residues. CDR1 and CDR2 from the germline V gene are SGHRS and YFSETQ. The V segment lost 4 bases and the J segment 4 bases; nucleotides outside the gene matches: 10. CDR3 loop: CASSQIDREVTEAFF. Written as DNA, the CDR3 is TGCGCCAGCAGCCAAATTGACAGGGAAGTCACTGAAGCTTTCTTT.

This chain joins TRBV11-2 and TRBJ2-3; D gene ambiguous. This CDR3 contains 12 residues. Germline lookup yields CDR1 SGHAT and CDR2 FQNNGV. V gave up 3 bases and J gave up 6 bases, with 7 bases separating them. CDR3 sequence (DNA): TGTGCCAGCAGCTTGCACCGGGATACGCAGTATTTT. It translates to CASSLHRDTQYF.